The clone carrying this TCR beta chain is classed as medium-sized. Losses at the gene ends were 2 bases for V and 6 bases for J; bases not matched to a gene: 6. Per the germline V gene, CDR1 is KGHSH and CDR2 is LQKENI. This CDR3 has 15 amino acids. The time point: sample taken at primary tumor resection. Without sorting, whole RNA was sequenced from tumor, nontumor lung or frozen PBMC. More than 70 TRACERx patients with early, untreated non-small cell lung cancer donated samples. Every TCR cDNA molecule bore a unique molecular identifier. From the 5' RACE reads, TCRdb called clonotypes with MiXCR, one entry per CDR3 protein. The sample has about 10,000 distinct CDR3 sequences; roughly 5.1% are singletons. The data originate from a study of spatial heterogeneity in lung cancer. Study summary: There were, on average, more than eight raw-read appearances for each unique TCR and UMI combination.

This sequence joins TRBV18 and TRBJ2-3, with 9 bases that match TRBD2. The input for sequencing was PBMCs, taken at surgery. This TCR was recovered from a male donor with early-stage non-small cell lung cancer. The CDR3 reads CASSPLAGVVDTQYF. In DNA, the CDR3 is TGTGCCAGCTCACCATTAGCGGGAGTTGTGGATACGCAGTATTTT.